This entry is about one T cell receptor beta chain. These data belong to a study of T-cell reconstitution after alpha-beta-depleted transplantation in children. Molecular barcoding with unique molecular identifiers was used for the TCRbeta library. Each CDR3 protein gets one entry after TCRdb re-called the PCR reads with MiXCR. Of about 610,000 distinct CDR3 sequences listed, approximately 10% are singletons. Trimming shortened V by 1 base and J by 0 bases, and 10 bases separated the two germline ends. The CDR3 has 16 residues. The source material was PBMCs from the stem cell graft donor, sampled from the stem cell graft. The chain is built from TRBV12-3 or TRBV12-4 and TRBJ2-1, with D perhaps matching TRBD1 (6 bases). This clonotype was sampled from a human donor who donated a stem cell graft to a child with acute myeloid leukemia. DNA of the CDR3: TGTGCCAGCAGTTTAGGGCGAGGGGGCTCCTACAATGAGCAGTTCTTC. Translation: CASSLGRGGSYNEQFF.